This TCR beta chain appears in the sequencing data of a study of tissue T cells after allogeneic stem cell transplantation. Findings and limits, study-wide: The study did not identify alloreactive or antigen-specific tissue TCRs, and some clones might be persisting host cells. Anatomically similar tissues had similar TCR repertoires within each patient. Shared clones across patients were few; motif clustering revealed tissue-specific shared signatures.

The protocol was immunoSEQ multiplex PCR, while the TCRdb copy is restricted to in-frame clones and leaves out a portion. The sample yields about 48,000 clones, around 69% seen once. This clone was seen only a few times. Its antigen is unidentified. Genes here carry mouse names. From the germline J gene comes the end of the CDR3, since the read stops 1 residue before it. The same CDR3 is also encoded by other DNA sequences in this sample. Germline loops: CDR1 NNHNN, CDR2 SYGAGS (reference sequence). There are 14 residues in the CDR3. Trimming took 2 bases from V and 0 from J; bases not matched to a gene: 0.

The chain uses TRBV13-2 and TRBJ2-7; 9 bases match TRBD2. The sequenced sample consisted of sorted cells pooled from one or two spleens. This sequence was found in a pool of C57BL/6 mice in good health. CDR3 DNA, as far as it was read: TGTGCCAGCGGTGACTGGGGGGGCTCCTATGAACAGTAC. Translating gives CASGDWGGSYEQY. The CDR3, in full, reads CASGDWGGSYEQYF.